A single sample gave rise to the 21 T cell receptor beta chains below, sequenced in a study of tumor and adjacent non-tumor tissue in lung cancer. A modified ARM-PCR protocol with three rounds of nested PCR amplified TCRbeta. TCRdb reprocessed the multiplex PCR reads with MiXCR, giving one entry per CDR3 protein. The table records about 140,000 distinct CDR3 sequences, approximately 72% of them present only once. This sample's RNA came from whole unsorted tissue. Specimen: lung tumor tissue. These receptors were collected from a man aged 55 to 70 with small cell lung cancer.

The rearrangement uses TRBV5-4 and TRBJ2-1; 13 bases fit TRBD2. This CDR3 has 16 residues. CDR1 and CDR2 (germline): SGHNT, YYREEE (reference sequence). V was pared by 4 bases and J by 7 bases, with 8 bases of the junction left unmatched. As DNA, the CDR3 is TGTGCCAGCAGCGACGGAACTAGCGGGAGGGTGAATGAGCAGTTCTTC. The encoded protein is CASSDGTSGRVNEQFF.

With respect to this clonotype: A read error is possible here, since a much larger clone lies one base away. The CDR3 bases are TGCGCCAGCAGCTTGCCTGCGGGGACGCGGGGAGAGCAGTTCTTC. Amino acids: CASSLPAGTRGEQFF. The V gene is TRBV5-1, the J gene TRBJ2-1, with a possible D match to TRBD2 (6 bases). The germline V gene has CDR1 SGHRS and CDR2 YFSETQ. The CDR3 spans 15 residues. The V end lost 1 base, the J end lost 10 bases, and 18 bases lay between the germline ends.

The J gene is TRBJ2-3, the V gene TRBV2; 15 nucleotides match TRBD2. CDR1 and CDR2 (germline): SNHLY, FYNNEI. J was trimmed by 8 bases and V by 8 bases; bases with no gene match: 5. The CDR3 is 14 residues long. The CDR3 nucleotides read TGTGCCAGCTGTGGGACTAGCGGGAGGATTACGCAGTATTTT. This codes for CASCGTSGRITQYF.

This clonotype was picked up a small number of times. The chain recombines TRBV6-6 with TRBJ1-3; D gene uncertain. Trimming took 6 bases from V and 6 from J, leaving 12 bases between them. Germline loops: CDR1 MNHNY, CDR2 SVGAGI (reference sequence). This CDR3 has 13 residues. The CDR3 loop is CASRSGSPNTIYF. The CDR3 DNA reads TGTGCCAGCAGGTCCGGGAGCCCAAACACCATATATTTT.

A note on this clonotype: An end of the junction does not agree with germline; a read error may underlie this. The chain employs TRBV28 and TRBJ1-4, with TRBD1 matching over 10 bases. CDR1 MDHEN and CDR2 SYDVKM come from the germline V gene. This CDR3 region has 16 residues. This chain's CDR3 is CTSSLDRGRTNEKLFF. The CDR3, as DNA: TGTACCAGCAGCCTCGACAGGGGGCGGACTAATGAAAAACTGTTTTTT.

This clonotype was seen repeatedly, ten times or more. CDR3 nucleotides: TGTGCCAGCAGTCCTACAGGGGCCAGCTATGGCTACACCTTC. This translates into CASSPTGASYGYTF. The chain employs TRBV12-3 or TRBV12-4 and TRBJ1-2; 7 nucleotides agree with TRBD1. The J segment lost 4 bases and the V segment lost 5 bases, leaving 7 bases of the junction unmatched. The CDR3 is made up of 14 amino acids.

The chain links TRBV12-3 or TRBV12-4 to TRBJ2-7; either TRBD1 or TRBD2 may fit D (6 bases each). The CDR3 length is 13 residues. The germline V and J ends were trimmed by 4 bases and 5 bases, with 12 bases remaining between them. CDR3 residues: CASSYTGTDEQYF. The CDR3 region has the DNA TGTGCCAGCAGTTACACAGGGACTGACGAGCAGTACTTC.

This clonotype was picked up a small number of times. The chain recombines TRBV7-3 with TRBJ2-1; 8 bases map to TRBD1. Trimming at V came to 4 bases and at J to 3 bases, leaving 5 bases not matched to a gene. Germline CDR1 is SGHTA and CDR2 is FQGTGA. The CDR3 contains 15 residues. As DNA, the CDR3 is TGTGCCAGCAGCTCCCAGGGGGCCCGCTACAATGAGCAGTTCTTC. This encodes CASSSQGARYNEQFF.

The chain has TRBV11-2 and TRBJ2-1, with TRBD1 as a possible D gene (5 bases). Trimming took 5 bases from V and 2 from J, leaving 13 bases between them. Germline CDR1 and CDR2: SGHAT and FQNNGV. The CDR3 length is 15 residues. The CDR3 DNA is TGTGCCAGCAGCCCCGGCGCGGACACCTACAATGAGCAGTTCTTC. Translated, it gives CASSPGADTYNEQFF.

Here the CDR3 reads CASGGGRQETQYF. CDR3 sequence (DNA): TGTGCCAGCGGCGGGGGACGGCAAGAGACCCAGTACTTC. V and J are TRBV6-5 and TRBJ2-5; TRBD2 matches at 7 bases. This CDR3 spans 13 amino acids. Germline V CDR1 and CDR2: MNHEY, SVGAGI. The junction had 5 bases not matched to a gene; V was cut back by 8 bases and J by 2 bases.

Note on this clonotype: One end of the junction is discordant with germline, which a read error may explain. V is TRBV19 and J is TRBJ1-1; D is uncertain. This CDR3 spans 14 amino acids. The V gene's germline CDR1 is LNHDA and CDR2 SQIVND (reference sequence). CDR3 amino acids: CASSIRSFDTGAFF. DNA for the CDR3: TGTGCCAGTAGTATTAGGTCCTTCGACACTGGAGCTTTCTTT.

The count of this clonotype is one. One junction end disagrees with the germline gene, perhaps due to a read error. The J gene is TRBJ1-5, the V gene TRBV20-1; 9 bases align to TRBD1. CDR1 is DFQATT and CDR2 is SNEGSKA in the germline V gene (reference sequence). This CDR3 comprises 15 residues. The CDR3 DNA sequence: TGCAGTGCTAGTCCCGGGACAGGGATTAGTCAGCCCCGGCATTTT. Translating it yields CSASPGTGISQPRHF.

Concerning this clonotype: The junction and the germline gene differ at one end; a read error may be behind it. V and J are TRBV4-2 and TRBJ2-1; TRBD2 agrees at 11 bases. Per the germline V gene, CDR1 is LGHNA and CDR2 is YNFKEQ. The CDR3 loop spans 16 amino acids. The CDR3 DNA is TGTGCCAGCAACCAAGGACTAGCGGGCACCGACAATGACCAGTTCTTC. The encoded protein is CASNQGLAGTDNDQFF.

As for this clonotype: An end of the junction does not agree with germline; a read error may underlie this. This sequence joins TRBV6-1 and TRBJ1-2; 9 positions match TRBD1. Germline lookup yields CDR1 MNHNS and CDR2 SASEGT. The CDR3 runs to 12 residues. DNA of the CDR3: TGTCCCAGCAATGACCTCGACAGGGGGGTCACCTTC. Its translation is CPSNDLDRGVTF.

Comments on this clonotype: The conserved closing phenylalanine or tryptophan is absent in this CDR3, likely reflecting a read error. The chain links TRBV11-3 to TRBJ2-5; 8 positions match TRBD1. CDR3 length: 15 amino acids. Germline CDR1 reads SGHNT; CDR2 reads YENEEA. The CDR3 loop is CANSADRGSQETQYS. The DNA of the CDR3 is TGTGCCAACAGCGCTGACAGGGGATCCCAAGAGACCCAGTACTCC.

As concerns this clonotype: The CDR3 carries no conserved terminal phenylalanine or tryptophan, so it likely arises from a read error. Because the CDR3's place on the DNA is in doubt, the DNA is left out and the CDR3 is given as listed by TCRdb. The genes are TRBV11-2 and TRBJ2-1; the DNA was not used to check the table's D call, TRBD2. The germline CDR1 and CDR2 sequences are SGHAT and FQNNGV. The CDR3 spans 17 amino acids, including both terminal residues. CDR3 protein: CASSLTAVAGGGVPEFS.

On this clonotype: A junction end diverges from the germline sequence, so it may reflect a read error. The chain couples TRBV5-4 to TRBJ2-5; D remains ambiguous. This CDR3 comprises 14 residues. Germline values: CDR1 SGHNT, CDR2 YYREEE (reference sequence). The CDR3 protein is CVSSLPGCQETQYF. The DNA for the CDR3 is TGTGTCAGCAGCTTGCCCGGCTGCCAAGAGACCCAGTACTTC.

Remarks on this clonotype: The CDR3 does not end in the conserved phenylalanine or tryptophan, so this is likely a read error. The chain combines TRBV20-1 with TRBJ2-1, with 11 bases that match TRBD2. Germline V gives CDR1 DFQATT, CDR2 SNEGSKA (reference sequence). CDR3 length equals 16 residues. The CDR3 DNA reads as TGCAGCGCTAGAGGGACTAGCGGCTTTAAGGGGAATGAGCAGTTCTCC. Encoded protein: CSARGTSGFKGNEQFS.

The table lists this clonotype with a count of one. This could be a read error, since a much larger clone is one nucleotide away. The chain employs TRBV7-9 and TRBJ2-3, with unresolved D. Germline V CDR1 and CDR2: SEHNR, FQNEAQ (reference sequence). The CDR3 runs 12 residues. V lost 5 bases and J lost 6, with 9 bases in between. For the CDR3, the DNA is TGTGCCAGCAGCGGCTCCAGCGATACGCAGTATTTT. As protein: CASSGSSDTQYF.

V gene TRBV29-1 combines with J gene TRBJ2-3; the D is unclear. This CDR3 is 12 amino acids long. The germline gives CDR1 SQVTM, CDR2 ANQGSEA. V was pared by 7 bases and J by 5 bases, with 13 bases between. This CDR3 is CSAEISRDTQYF. The CDR3 DNA sequence: TGCAGCGCCGAGATTTCCAGAGATACGCAGTATTTT.

This chain connects TRBV10-2 to TRBJ2-1; D call uncertain. Trimming pared 3 bases from V and 9 bases from J, leaving 12 bases between. Germline V gene data show CDR1 as WSHSY and CDR2 as SAAADI. The CDR3 covers 13 residues. CDR3 in amino acids: CASSDSRVGEQFF. The CDR3 DNA reads as TGCGCCAGCAGTGATTCTAGGGTGGGTGAGCAGTTCTTC.